Below, 15 T cell receptor beta chains from the same sample are listed, as sequenced in a study of T cell responses to AZD1222 COVID-19 vaccine. Here immunoSEQ multiplex PCR was the method, and the copy in TCRdb shows in-frame clones only, minus some. The sample yields 100,000 to 150,000 clones, 80% to 95% seen once. The sequencing used peripheral blood, collected 28 days after the second AZD1222 dose. These receptors were collected from an adult who received the AZD1222 COVID-19 vaccine.

The chain employs TRBV6-2 or TRBV6-3 and TRBJ2-3; TRBD2 agrees at 7 bases. V was clipped by 2 bases and J by 4 bases; unmatched bases: 6. The CDR3 is 15 residues long. The germline V gene has CDR1 MNHEY and CDR2 SVGEGT. CDR3 DNA sequence: TGTGCCAGCAGTTACGGTGGGGGGGGGTCAGATACGCAGTATTTT. Translating it yields CASSYGGGGSDTQYF.

Concerning this clone itself: Other DNA sequences in this sample translate to the same CDR3. This chain links TRBV19 with TRBJ2-7; D possibly corresponds to TRBD1 (6 bases). Trimming cost V 0 bases and J 3 bases, with 12 bases left between them. CDR3 length equals 15 residues. The germline CDR1 and CDR2 sequences are LNHDA and SQIVND (reference sequence). CDR3 sequence: CASSIDRDTHYEQYF. The CDR3 coding sequence is TGTGCCAGTAGTATAGATCGGGACACCCACTACGAGCAGTACTTC. Based on the CDR3 plus reference TRBV19 and TRBJ2-7, the full variable domain is DGGITQSPKYLFRKEGQNVTLSCEQNLNHDAMYWYRQDPGQGLRLIYYSQIVNDFQKGDIAEGYSVSREKKESFPLTVTSAQKNPTAFYLCASSIDRDTHYEQYFGPGTRLTVT.

This clone has just a few counts. The chain has TRBV11-3 and TRBJ1-2; D perhaps matches TRBD1 (5 bases). The ends were cut back, 0 bases at V and 6 bases at J, with 11 bases in the middle. Germline V gene data show CDR1 as SGHNT and CDR2 as YENEEA. The CDR3 spans 14 residues. The CDR3 DNA sequence: TGTGCCAGCAGCTTAGATTTCAGGGCGAATGGCTACACCTTC. It codes for CASSLDFRANGYTF.

The V gene is TRBV18, the J gene TRBJ1-1; 7 positions agree with TRBD1. V lost 3 bases and J lost 3; bases outside the gene matches: 7. Germline V CDR1 and CDR2: KGHSH, LQKENI. The CDR3 is 15 amino acids. CDR3 protein: CASSPRGQADTEAFF. CDR3 coding DNA: TGTGCCAGCTCACCGAGAGGACAGGCGGACACTGAAGCTTTCTTT.

The chain uses TRBV18 and TRBJ2-6; D not resolved. The CDR3 has 15 residues. CDR1 is KGHSH and CDR2 is LQKENI in the germline V gene. V was trimmed by 2 bases and J by 0 bases, leaving 5 bases between them. The CDR3 DNA follows: TGTGCCAGCTCACCAAATCACTCTGGGGCCAACGTCCTGACTTTC. Its protein product is CASSPNHSGANVLTF. The variable domain in full, completed from reference TRBV18 and TRBJ2-6, reads NAGVMQNPRHLVRRRGQEARLRCSPMKGHSHVYWYRQLPEEGLKFMVYLQKENIIDESGMPKERFSAEFPKEGPSILRIQQVVRGDSAAYFCASSPNHSGANVLTFGAGSRLTVL.

This chain connects TRBV3-1 (or the pseudogene TRBV3-2) to TRBJ2-7; D may be TRBD2 (7 bases). The length of the CDR3 is 16 residues. CDR1 is LGHDT and CDR2 is YNNKEL in the germline V gene (reference sequence). The ends were cut back, 0 bases at V and 4 bases at J, with 16 bases in the middle. CDR3 region: CASSQDWGGGPYEQYF. As DNA, the CDR3 is TGTGCCAGCAGCCAAGATTGGGGCGGGGGCCCGTACGAGCAGTACTTC.

This rearrangement joins TRBV6-5 to TRBJ1-1; D gene ambiguous. Germline V CDR1 and CDR2: MNHEY, SVGAGI. Trimming stripped 0 bases from V and 4 bases from J, with 12 bases between. CDR3 size: 15 residues. CDR3 in amino acids: CASSYSNGEGTEAFF. The CDR3 nucleotides are TGTGCCAGCAGTTACTCGAACGGGGAGGGCACTGAAGCTTTCTTT.

V is TRBV11-2 and J is TRBJ2-7, with 7 nucleotides matching TRBD1. V trimming: 5 bases; J trimming: 2 bases; junction bases outside the gene matches: 3. The CDR3 is 13 amino acids. The germline CDR1 and CDR2 sequences are SGHAT and FQNNGV. CDR3 sequence reads: CASSKGQTYEQYF. The CDR3 nucleotides are TGTGCCAGCAGCAAGGGACAGACCTACGAGCAGTACTTC.

The rearrangement joins TRBV29-1 to TRBJ2-7, with TRBD1 identical over 12 bases. Germline loops: CDR1 SQVTM, CDR2 ANQGSEA. Losses at the gene ends were 6 bases for V and 3 bases for J; bases not matched to a gene: 15. The CDR3 contains 17 residues. This CDR3 is CSVMGTGGFSDHYEQYF. The CDR3 region has the DNA TGCAGCGTAATGGGGACAGGGGGCTTTTCAGACCACTACGAGCAGTACTTC.

The chain employs TRBV5-4 and TRBJ1-3; 7 nucleotides match TRBD1. Germline CDR1 and CDR2: SGHNT and YYREEE (reference sequence). The length of the CDR3 is 15 residues. After removal of 3 bases from V and 0 bases from J, the junction contained 3 bases not matched to a gene. CDR3 sequence (DNA): TGTGCCAGCAGCTCGGGACAGCACTCTGGAAACACCATATATTTT. Its protein product is CASSSGQHSGNTIYF.

The J gene is TRBJ2-1, the V gene TRBV5-1; TRBD1 or TRBD2 may be the D gene (5 bases each). This CDR3 comprises 13 residues. The germline V and J ends were trimmed by 3 bases and 5 bases, with 9 bases remaining between them. Germline values: CDR1 SGHRS, CDR2 YFSETQ. In DNA, the CDR3 is TGCGCCAGCAGCTGGGGACCAGACAATGAGCAGTTCTTC. Translation: CASSWGPDNEQFF.

V usage is TRBV10-3 and J usage is TRBJ1-1; TRBD1 might be the D (6 bases). The length of the CDR3 is 12 residues. Trimming removed 3 bases from V and 8 bases from J, with 10 bases in between. The germline V gene encodes CDR1 ENHRY and CDR2 SYGVKD. The CDR3: CAISDWDIEAFF. The CDR3 DNA is TGTGCCATCAGTGACTGGGACATAGAAGCTTTCTTT.

This chain connects TRBV9 to TRBJ2-5, with D hard to call. The germline V gene has CDR1 SGDLS and CDR2 YYNGEE. This CDR3 region has 12 residues. The V and J ends lost 4 bases and 4 bases respectively, with 8 bases between them. The CDR3 sequence is CASSPQGETQYF. CDR3 sequence (DNA): TGTGCCAGCAGCCCACAAGGAGAGACCCAGTACTTC.

V gene TRBV6-5 combines with J gene TRBJ1-5, with unresolved D. The CDR3 runs to 14 residues. Trimming pared 8 bases from V and 4 bases from J, leaving 15 bases between. Germline CDR1 MNHEY, CDR2 SVGAGI. CDR3 sequence: CASQEGLSNQPQHF. The CDR3, as DNA: TGTGCCAGCCAAGAGGGTTTGTCGAATCAGCCCCAGCATTTT.

This rearrangement joins TRBV4-2 to TRBJ2-5, with D unclear. This CDR3 is built from 15 residues. CDR1 and CDR2 from the germline V gene are LGHNA and YNFKEQ. Trimming took 0 bases from V and 6 from J, leaving 14 bases between them. CDR3: CASSQDHRTLKTQYF. Here the CDR3 DNA reads TGTGCCAGCAGCCAAGATCACCGGACCCTGAAGACCCAGTACTTC.